These 3 T cell receptor beta chains came from one sample sequenced in a study of blood T cell repertoires in COVID-19. Generated by immunoSEQ multiplex PCR, the TCRdb table keeps only in-frame clones and is missing some. The table lists roughly 49,000 clones, approximately 93% of them singletons. Sequencing input: peripheral blood. The receptors stem from a man in his 60s with COVID-19, enrolled during active disease.

This clone was recorded only once. The chain joins TRBV6-5 to TRBJ1-2; 7 nucleotides match TRBD1. V shed 0 bases, J shed 2 bases, and the junction held 0 bases outside the gene matches. CDR1 and CDR2 from the germline V gene are MNHEY and SVGAGI. This CDR3 has 14 amino acids. In DNA form, the CDR3 reads TGTGCCAGCAGTTACTCGGGACAGAACTATGGCTACACCTTC. This encodes CASSYSGQNYGYTF.

J is TRBJ2-4 and V is TRBV7-9, with 12 bases that match TRBD1. The CDR3 runs 14 residues. Germline values: CDR1 SEHNR, CDR2 FQNEAQ (reference sequence). Trimming at V came to 5 bases and at J to 12 bases, leaving 8 bases not matched to a gene. This chain's CDR3 is CASSRAGQGASQYF. The CDR3 coding sequence is TGTGCCAGCAGCCGAGCGGGACAGGGGGCCTCTCAGTACTTC.

The chain links TRBV5-1 to TRBJ2-7; D call uncertain. This CDR3 is 14 amino acids long. V lost 4 bases, J lost 2 bases, and 13 bases lay in between. Per the germline V gene, CDR1 is SGHRS and CDR2 is YFSETQ. CDR3 amino acids: CASSPPRSAYEQYF. For the CDR3, the DNA is TGCGCCAGCAGCCCCCCCAGGTCGGCCTACGAGCAGTACTTC.